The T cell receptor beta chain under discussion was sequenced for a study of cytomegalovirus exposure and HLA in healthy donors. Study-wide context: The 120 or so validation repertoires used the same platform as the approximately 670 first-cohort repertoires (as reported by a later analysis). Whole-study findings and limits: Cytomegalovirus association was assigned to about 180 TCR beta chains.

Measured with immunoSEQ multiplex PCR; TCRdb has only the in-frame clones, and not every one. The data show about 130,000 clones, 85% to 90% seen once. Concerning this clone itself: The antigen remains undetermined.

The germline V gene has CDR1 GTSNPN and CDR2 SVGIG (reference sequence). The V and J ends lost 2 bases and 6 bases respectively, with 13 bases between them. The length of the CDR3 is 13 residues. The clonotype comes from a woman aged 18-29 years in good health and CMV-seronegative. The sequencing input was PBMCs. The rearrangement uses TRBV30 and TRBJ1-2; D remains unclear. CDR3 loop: CAWSPSFSDGYTF. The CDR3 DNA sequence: TGTGCCTGGAGTCCGTCTTTTTCAGATGGCTACACCTTC.